The 3 T cell receptor beta chains in this list originate from one sample, sequenced in a study of blood T cell repertoires in COVID-19. This table comes from immunoSEQ multiplex PCR, and its TCRdb copy is limited to in-frame clones, with some not included. The sample gives about 49,000 clones, roughly four fifths of which show up once; around 2.8% is in the top ten. Sequencing was carried out using peripheral blood. Source of these receptors: a woman aged 55-69 years with acute or convalescent COVID-19.

The rearrangement links TRBV11-1 to TRBJ2-7; TRBD1 matches at 8 bases. The V gene's germline CDR1 is SGHAT and CDR2 FQDESV (reference sequence). V was clipped by 3 bases and J by 7 bases; unmatched bases: 5. The CDR3 sequence is 13 residues long. CDR3: CASSFRGLGEQYF. CDR3 DNA sequence: TGTGCCAGCAGCTTCAGGGGGCTCGGGGAGCAGTACTTC.

A note on this clone: Other DNA sequences in the sample encode the same CDR3. The rearrangement joins TRBV28 to TRBJ2-7, with a tentative D call TRBD2 (7 bases). V was cut by 4 bases and J by 0 bases, with 13 bases left in between. The CDR3 is 15 residues long. Germline V gene data show CDR1 as MDHEN and CDR2 as SYDVKM. CDR3 nucleotide sequence: TGTGCCAGCAGTTCTCAGGGAGGGGGCTCCTACGAGCAGTACTTC. It specifies CASSSQGGGSYEQYF.

The genes are TRBV29-1 and TRBJ1-1; no clear D. This CDR3 contains 13 residues. V lost 5 bases and J lost 0, with 10 bases in between. Germline values: CDR1 SQVTM, CDR2 ANQGSEA. The CDR3 sequence: CSVSTGMNTEAFF. In DNA, the CDR3 is TGCAGCGTTTCGACGGGGATGAACACTGAAGCTTTCTTT.